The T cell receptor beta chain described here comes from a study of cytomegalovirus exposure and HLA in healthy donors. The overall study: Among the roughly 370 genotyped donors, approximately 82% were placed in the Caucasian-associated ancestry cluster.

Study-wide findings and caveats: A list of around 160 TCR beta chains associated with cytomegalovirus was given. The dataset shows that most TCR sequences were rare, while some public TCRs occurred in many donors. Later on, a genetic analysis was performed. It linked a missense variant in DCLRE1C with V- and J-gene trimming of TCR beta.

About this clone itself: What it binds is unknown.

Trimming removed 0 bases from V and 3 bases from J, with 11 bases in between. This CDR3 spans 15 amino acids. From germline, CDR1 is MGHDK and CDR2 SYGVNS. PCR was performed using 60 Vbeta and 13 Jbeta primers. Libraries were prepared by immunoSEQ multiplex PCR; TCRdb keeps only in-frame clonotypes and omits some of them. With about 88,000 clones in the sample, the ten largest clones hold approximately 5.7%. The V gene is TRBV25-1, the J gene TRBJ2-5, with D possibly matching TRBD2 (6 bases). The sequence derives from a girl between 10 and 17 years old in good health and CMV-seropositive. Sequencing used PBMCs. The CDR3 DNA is TGTGCCAGCAGTGAATATCACCGGGAGAAAGAGACCCAGTACTTC. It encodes CASSEYHREKETQYF.